These 10 T cell receptor beta chains originate from one sample sequenced in a study of blood T cells in healthy people across ages. Next came a second PCR, run for roughly 7 to 12 cycles, which used a sample-barcoded 5' primer along with a J-beta primer mix. In TCRdb, the 5' RACE reads were re-called with MiXCR into one record per CDR3 protein. Of 1.5 million to 2 million distinct CDR3 sequences in the sample, about 31% were seen once. The source material was blood. All receptors derive from a woman aged 25 to 39 in good health.

Regarding this clonotype: At one of its ends the junction is not consistent with the germline gene, which may arise from a read error. The chain has TRBV2 and TRBJ1-2, with TRBD1 matching over 7 bases. In germline, CDR1 is SNHLY, CDR2 FYNNEI. The CDR3 totals 13 residues. CDR3 protein: CSSRDRVDRGYTF. DNA for the CDR3: TGCTCCAGCAGAGACAGGGTAGATCGTGGCTACACCTTC.

This chain links TRBV2 with TRBJ2-1, with unresolved D. The V gene lost 2 bases and the J gene lost 10 bases, with 9 bases spanning the gap. Germline CDR1 is SNHLY and CDR2 is FYNNEI. The length of the CDR3 is 12 residues. The CDR3 region is CASSERRHEQFF. CDR3 sequence (DNA): TGTGCCAGCAGTGAACGTAGGCACGAGCAGTTCTTC.

The rearrangement uses TRBV2 and TRBJ1-6; no definite D call. CDR3 length: 15 amino acids. The V end was cut by 0 bases, the J end by 7 bases, with 10 bases between. Germline V CDR1 and CDR2: SNHLY, FYNNEI. CDR3 amino acids: CASSEAEAYNSPLHF. In DNA form, the CDR3 reads TGTGCCAGCAGTGAAGCTGAGGCATACAATTCACCCCTCCACTTT.

As for this clonotype: A much larger clone is a single base away; this may be a read error. The chain joins TRBV10-3 to TRBJ2-7; 9 bases fit TRBD2. Germline CDR1 and CDR2: ENHRY and SYGVKD. The CDR3 is made up of 14 amino acids. CDR3 nucleotides: TGTGCCATCAGTGGGCCTAGCGGGATATACGGGCAGTACTTC. It yields the protein CAISGPSGIYGQYF.

This clonotype has ten or more counts. The V call is TRBV7-3, the J call TRBJ2-3; a weak D match, TRBD1 (6 bases). Trimming took 5 bases from V and 4 from J, leaving 16 bases between them. Per the germline V gene, CDR1 is SGHTA and CDR2 is FQGTGA. This CDR3 has 15 amino acids. The CDR3 bases are TGTGCCAGCAGCCCCCAGACAGGACGGGCAGATACGCAGTATTTT. Its protein is CASSPQTGRADTQYF. Based on the CDR3 plus reference TRBV7-3 and TRBJ2-3, the full variable domain is GAGVSQTPSNKVTEKGKYVELRCDPISGHTALYWYRQSLGQGPEFLIYFQGTGAADDSGLPNDRFFAVRPEGSVSTLKIQRTERGDSAVYLCASSPQTGRADTQYFGPGTRLTVL.

The chain joins TRBV15 to TRBJ2-7, with TRBD2 matching 8 bases. Per germline, CDR1 LNHNV and CDR2 YYDKDF (reference sequence). The CDR3 contains 14 residues. With 8 bases clipped from V and 4 bases from J, the junction kept 10 bases outside the gene matches. The CDR3 nucleotides read TGTGCCACCGCTCGAGAGCGGGAGAGGTACGAGCAGTACTTC. This codes for CATARERERYEQYF.

On this clonotype itself: Germline and junction disagree at one end, which may indicate a read error. The rearrangement links TRBV7-9 to TRBJ1-1; no clear D. Germline V gene data show CDR1 as SEHNR and CDR2 as FQNEAQ (reference sequence). CDR3 length: 14 amino acids. The CDR3 DNA sequence: TGTGTCAGCAGCTCTGGTGACGGTCACACTGAAGCTTTCTTT. Amino acids: CVSSSGDGHTEAFF.

The chain employs TRBV25-1 and TRBJ2-2, with 8 bases aligning to TRBD2. J gave up 4 bases and V 7 bases, and 5 bases lay outside the gene matches. CDR3 length: 14 amino acids. From germline, CDR1 is MGHDK and CDR2 SYGVNS. In DNA form, the CDR3 reads TGTGCCAGCAAGTACGGGAGGGTCACCGGGGAGCTGTTTTTT. It is translated as CASKYGRVTGELFF. Filled out from reference TRBV25-1 and TRBJ2-2, the complete variable domain reads EADIYQTPRYLVIGTGKKITLECSQTMGHDKMYWYQQDPGMELHLIHYSYGVNSTEKGDLSSESTVSRIRTEHFPLTLESARPSHTSQYLCASKYGRVTGELFFGEGSRLTVL.

This clonotype was recorded many times. The chain has TRBV9 and TRBJ2-7, with TRBD1 as a possible D gene (5 bases). The CDR3 extends over 13 amino acids. CDR1 is SGDLS and CDR2 is YYNGEE in the germline V gene. Trimming left V 3 bases short and J 0 bases short, with 7 bases between. The DNA of the CDR3 is TGTGCCAGCAGCGCCAGGGACTCCTACGAGCAGTACTTC. Translation gives CASSARDSYEQYF.

This chain uses TRBV2 with TRBJ2-1; the D gene is possibly TRBD1 (6 bases). V lost 6 bases and J 6 bases, leaving 18 bases between the germline ends. Germline V CDR1 and CDR2: SNHLY, FYNNEI. This CDR3 has 15 amino acids. CDR3 loop: CASSPGQIPTNEQFF. The CDR3 region has the DNA TGTGCCAGCAGCCCGGGACAAATACCGACCAATGAGCAGTTCTTC.